Below are 10 T cell receptor beta chains sequenced from a single sample in a study of OX40 agonist ivuxolimab in advanced cancers. Sequencing was performed with immunoSEQ multiplex PCR; in TCRdb, only in-frame clones are kept and a portion is missing. The table lists about 140,000 clones, 90% of them singletons. Sample: CD4+ or CD8+ T cells sorted from blood, taken in a trial of the OX40 agonist ivuxolimab. Source of these receptors: an adult with an advanced solid tumor such as melanoma, head and neck, liver or kidney cancer.

This clone appeared a single time. This sequence joins TRBV11-3 and TRBJ2-1; 7 nucleotides line up with TRBD1. The V gene's germline CDR1 is SGHNT and CDR2 YENEEA. This CDR3 comprises 13 residues. V was pared by 8 bases and J by 8 bases, with 9 bases of the junction left unmatched. The CDR3 DNA follows: TGTGCCAGCGGGTTAGGGACAGACTATGAGCAGTTCTTC. It codes for CASGLGTDYEQFF.

CDR3 in DNA: TGCGCCAGCAAGGAGGAGAACACCGGGGAGCTGTTTTTT. Its protein is CASKEENTGELFF. The chain couples TRBV5-1 to TRBJ2-2; TRBD2 might be the D (5 bases). This CDR3 is 13 amino acids long. Germline values: CDR1 SGHRS, CDR2 YFSETQ. V was trimmed by 6 bases and J by 1 base, leaving 7 bases between them.

This chain links TRBV18 with TRBJ2-1, with D tentatively TRBD1 or TRBD2 (5 bases each). CDR1 and CDR2 from the germline V gene are KGHSH and LQKENI. The CDR3 runs 11 residues. Trimming took 2 bases from V and 13 from J, leaving 9 bases between them. CDR3 nucleotide sequence: TGTGCCAGCTCACCAGGGACGGACCAGTTCTTC. Translation gives CASSPGTDQFF.

V usage is TRBV21-1 and J usage is TRBJ1-5. TRBV21-1 is a documented pseudogene. This CDR3 is built from 17 residues. CDR3 loop: CASSKEAPASSNQPQHF. The CDR3 coding sequence is TGTGCCAGCAGCAAAGAAGCGCCAGCTTCTAGCAATCAGCCCCAGCATTTT.

The V and J genes are TRBV7-3 and TRBJ1-3, with D hard to call. Trimming removed 2 bases from V and 0 bases from J, with 8 bases in between. The CDR3 has 15 residues. CDR1 SGHTA and CDR2 FQGTGA come from the germline V gene. Written as DNA, the CDR3 is TGTGCCAGCAGCTTATCCCAGTTCTCTGGAAACACCATATATTTT. Translated: CASSLSQFSGNTIYF.

The rearrangement uses TRBV11-3 and TRBJ1-1; no clear D gene. The CDR3 totals 13 residues. Germline V CDR1 and CDR2: SGHNT, YENEEA. V was pared by 4 bases and J by 5 bases, with 11 bases between. CDR3 nucleotide sequence: TGTGCCAGCAGCTCCCTCCGGAGGACTGAAGCTTTCTTT. This encodes CASSSLRRTEAFF.

This rearrangement joins TRBV30 to TRBJ2-3; TRBD2 might be the D (5 bases). Germline CDR1 and CDR2: GTSNPN and SVGIG (reference sequence). Trimming removed 0 bases from V and 4 bases from J, with 8 bases in between. CDR3 size: 13 residues. The CDR3 region has the DNA TGTGCCTGGAGTGTAGGTAGCGCAGATACGCAGTATTTT. Protein product: CAWSVGSADTQYF. Variable domain in full (rest from reference TRBV30 and TRBJ2-3): SQTIHQWPATLVQPVGSPLSLECTVEGTSNPNLYWYRQAAGRGLQLLFYSVGIGQISSEVPQNLSASRPQDRQFILSSKKLLLSDSGFYLCAWSVGSADTQYFGPGTRLTVL.

This chain uses TRBV6-1 with TRBJ1-1; D is possibly TRBD1 (6 bases). V lost 4 bases and J lost 4, with 13 bases in between. Germline V gene sequence: CDR1 MNHNS, CDR2 SASEGT. This CDR3 spans 14 amino acids. Here the CDR3 reads CASSVGGARTEAFF. The DNA of the CDR3 is TGTGCCAGCAGTGTAGGGGGGGCTCGCACTGAAGCTTTCTTT.

The rearrangement joins TRBV30 to TRBJ1-2; TRBD1 matches 7 bases. Germline assignment: CDR1 GTSNPN and CDR2 SVGIG (reference sequence). The CDR3 length is 11 residues. V trimming: 2 bases; J trimming: 13 bases; junction bases outside the gene matches: 7. The CDR3 nucleotides are TGTGCCTGGAGTACGACAGGGACGACCACCTTC. Its translation is CAWSTTGTTTF.

The J gene is TRBJ1-1, the V gene TRBV2, with TRBD1 matching 9 bases. This CDR3 is 15 amino acids long. Germline V lookup: CDR1 SNHLY, CDR2 FYNNEI. The V and J ends lost 2 bases and 4 bases, in that order; junction bases with no gene match: 5. CDR3 sequence: CASSESSTGGTEAFF. The CDR3 DNA reads TGTGCCAGCAGTGAATCGTCGACAGGGGGCACTGAAGCTTTCTTT.